A selection of T cell receptor beta chains follows, all from one sample in a study of technical replicates of blood from a handful of donors. This table comes from immunoSEQ multiplex PCR, and its TCRdb copy is limited to in-frame clones, with some not included. Among about 59,000 clones listed, 93% were seen once. The specimen sequenced was PBMCs. Receptors were obtained from a human donor in good health. Some clones in this sample may be carry-over from other donors' samples. Both conserved end residues are part of each CDR3. The D gene is left open where the match is weak. Clone size is given for some rows only: seen once, a few or many times, or a class if the clone is expanded.

clone size | J gene | V gene | D gene | CDR3 protein | CDR3 DNA
- | TRBJ2-2 | TRBV7-3 | TRBD2 | CASSLGLAIGELFF | TGTGCCAGCAGCCTCGGACTAGCCATCGGGGAGCTGTTTTTT
- | TRBJ2-7 | TRBV15 | - | CATRDSLRGEQYF | TGTGCCACCAGGGACAGCCTAAGGGGGGAGCAGTACTTC
- | TRBJ2-1 | TRBV7-2 | - | CASSRRGALTDEQFF | TGTGCCAGCAGCCGACGCGGGGCCCTGACAGATGAGCAGTTCTTC
- | TRBJ2-2 | TRBV15 | TRBD1 | CATSRDRDRFTNTGELFF | TGTGCCACCAGCAGAGATCGGGACAGATTTACGAACACCGGGGAGCTGTTTTTT
- | TRBJ2-1 | TRBV7-9 | TRBD2 | CASSHWIKAGGDNEQFF | TGTGCCAGCAGCCACTGGATCAAAGCGGGGGGGGACAATGAGCAGTTCTTC
once | TRBJ2-3 | TRBV4-1 | - | CASSQERGTDTQYF | TGCGCCAGCAGCCAAGAACGGGGCACAGATACGCAGTATTTT
- | TRBJ2-2 | TRBV4-3 | TRBD2 | CASSQDGAGGPFNTGELFF | TGCGCCAGCAGCCAAGATGGAGCGGGGGGGCCTTTTAACACCGGGGAGCTGTTTTTT
- | TRBJ2-7 | TRBV6-1 | TRBD1 | CASSLTGPSYEQYF | TGTGCCAGCAGTTTGACAGGGCCATCCTACGAGCAGTACTTC
- | TRBJ1-5 | TRBV6-1 | - | CASSELTSQISNQPQHF | TGTGCCAGCAGTGAATTAACCTCGCAGATTAGCAATCAGCCCCAGCATTTT
- | TRBJ1-5 | TRBV7-9 | TRBD1 | CASSLDTGGLSNQPQHF | TGTGCCAGCAGCTTGGATACAGGGGGCTTAAGCAATCAGCCCCAGCATTTT
- | TRBJ2-5 | TRBV13 | - | CASSLLRQETQYF | TGTGCCAGCAGCTTACTTCGGCAAGAGACCCAGTACTTC
- | TRBJ1-1 | TRBV4-1 | - | CASRSRDKNTEAFF | TGCGCCAGCAGGTCCCGGGACAAGAACACTGAAGCTTTCTTT
- | TRBJ2-7 | TRBV7-2 | TRBD2 | CASSHPSGRFYEQYF | TGTGCCAGCAGCCACCCGAGCGGGAGATTTTACGAGCAGTACTTC
- | TRBJ1-2 | TRBV20-1 | TRBD1 | CSAGQDYGYTF | TGCAGTGCTGGACAGGACTATGGCTACACCTTC
- | TRBJ2-3 | TRBV5-4 | TRBD1 | CASSFTGGSDTQYF | TGTGCCAGCAGCTTCACAGGGGGCTCAGATACGCAGTATTTT
- | TRBJ2-7 | TRBV11-2 | - | CASSLSPRYRTNEQYF | TGTGCCAGCAGCTTATCCCCCCGCTACCGAACCAACGAGCAGTACTTC
- | TRBJ1-1 | TRBV4-3 | - | CASSPSAGRSTEAFF | TGCGCCAGCAGCCCGTCGGCGGGGAGGTCCACTGAAGCTTTCTTT
- | TRBJ2-3 | TRBV6-4 | - | CASSAGDFQYF | TGTGCCAGCAGCGCCGGGGACTTTCAGTATTTT
- | TRBJ2-7 | TRBV7-2 | TRBD1 | CASSLGQGVLYEQYF | TGTGCCAGCAGCTTAGGGCAGGGGGTCCTTTACGAGCAGTACTTC
once | TRBJ2-1 | TRBV27 | TRBD2 | CASSARLAGAFEQFF | TGTGCCAGCAGTGCCCGACTAGCGGGAGCGTTTGAGCAGTTCTTC
- | TRBJ1-3 | TRBV5-1 | - | CASSLEPRPSGNTIYF | TGCGCCAGCAGCTTGGAGCCCCGTCCCTCTGGAAACACCATATATTTT
- | TRBJ1-2 | TRBV5-1 | - | CASSLDRSYGYTF | TGCGCCAGCAGCTTGGACAGGTCCTATGGCTACACCTTC
- | TRBJ2-5 | TRBV29-1 | - | CSVTTGLAGETQYF | TGCAGCGTTACTACTGGACTTGCCGGAGAGACCCAGTACTTC
- | TRBJ1-2 | TRBV7-9 | TRBD1 | CASSPWDRAGGYTF | TGTGCCAGCAGCCCCTGGGACAGGGCGGGAGGCTACACCTTC
- | TRBJ1-3 | TRBV7-2 | - | CASSLAGGNTIYF | TGTGCCAGCAGCTTAGCCGGGGGAAACACCATATATTTT
- | TRBJ2-7 | TRBV4-3 | - | CASSQGQFYEQYF | TGCGCCAGCAGCCAAGGACAGTTCTACGAGCAGTACTTC
- | TRBJ2-7 | TRBV6-5 | TRBD2 | CASSYSKLAGVNEQYF | TGTGCCAGCAGTTACTCGAAACTAGCGGGAGTCAACGAGCAGTACTTC
- | TRBJ2-3 | TRBV9 | TRBD2 | CASSVALAGGTDTQYF | TGTGCCAGCAGCGTAGCGTTGGCGGGGGGCACAGATACGCAGTATTTT
- | TRBJ2-1 | TRBV5-1 | - | CASSSAELVHNEQFF | TGCGCCAGCAGTTCGGCGGAACTAGTCCACAATGAGCAGTTCTTC
- | TRBJ2-2 | TRBV7-9 | TRBD2 | CASSLPGLAGGAGELFF | TGTGCCAGCAGCTTGCCCGGACTAGCGGGAGGCGCCGGGGAGCTGTTTTTT
- | TRBJ1-1 | TRBV27 | TRBD1 | CASRSGQTIHNTEAFF | TGTGCCAGCAGGTCGGGACAGACGATCCATAACACTGAAGCTTTCTTT
- | TRBJ1-5 | TRBV19 | - | CASSTSSNQPQHF | TGTGCCAGTAGTACTAGTAGCAATCAGCCCCAGCATTTT
- | TRBJ2-1 | TRBV7-2 | - | CASSSHPYPRQFF | TGTGCCAGCAGCTCCCACCCTTATCCCAGGCAGTTCTTC
- | TRBJ1-1 | TRBV7-9 | - | CASSLGQQNTEAFF | TGTGCCAGCAGCCTCGGACAGCAGAACACTGAAGCTTTCTTT
- | TRBJ1-2 | TRBV7-9 | TRBD1 | CASSLTGGDRGGYTF | TGTGCCAGCAGCCTGACAGGGGGCGATAGAGGCGGCTACACCTTC
- | TRBJ1-1 | TRBV19 | - | CASRRQVNTEAFF | TGTGCCAGTAGGCGACAGGTGAACACTGAAGCTTTCTTT
- | TRBJ2-5 | TRBV7-6 | - | CASSFMTGEGETQYF | TGTGCCAGCAGCTTCATGACAGGGGAGGGCGAGACCCAGTACTTC
few | TRBJ2-1 | TRBV28 | TRBD1 | CASSPPVVQGVRGGLKDEQFF | TGTGCCAGCAGTCCGCCCGTTGTTCAGGGGGTAAGAGGGGGCCTAAAGGATGAGCAGTTCTTC
- | TRBJ1-5 | TRBV27 | - | CAYHQRVNQPQHF | TGTGCCTACCATCAGCGGGTAAATCAGCCCCAGCATTTT
- | TRBJ2-7 | TRBV4-1 | - | CASSQDVYQGRNF | TGCGCCAGCAGCCAAGATGTGTATCAGGGGCGGAACTTC
once | TRBJ2-2 | TRBV4-1 | - | CASSQALGGTGELFF | TGCGCCAGCAGCCAGGCCCTCGGGGGCACCGGGGAGCTGTTTTTT
few | TRBJ1-1 | TRBV11-1 | - | CASSRQENTEAFF | TGTGCCAGCAGCCGACAGGAGAACACTGAAGCTTTCTTT
once | TRBJ1-1 | TRBV6-5 | TRBD1 | CASSCRDRPNTEAFF | TGTGCCAGCAGTTGCCGGGACAGGCCGAACACTGAAGCTTTCTTT
- | TRBJ2-5 | TRBV5-1 | TRBD2 | CASSLRTSGRPSNQETQYF | TGCGCCAGCAGCTTGAGGACTAGCGGGAGGCCTAGTAACCAAGAGACCCAGTACTTC
once | TRBJ2-1 | TRBV4-2 | - | CASSQEGGGVFRSYNEQFF | TGTGCCAGCAGCCAAGAAGGAGGCGGGGTTTTCCGCTCCTACAATGAGCAGTTCTTC
- | TRBJ2-3 | TRBV7-6 | - | CASSLVGAADTQYF | TGTGCCAGCAGCTTAGTGGGGGCGGCAGATACGCAGTATTTT
- | TRBJ2-7 | TRBV5-4 | TRBD2 | CASSLVVAGEYEQYF | TGTGCCAGCAGCTTGGTGGTAGCGGGAGAGTACGAGCAGTACTTC
- | TRBJ1-2 | TRBV11-2 | TRBD1 | CASSLDIQGVIGYTF | TGTGCCAGCAGCTTAGACATACAGGGGGTCATAGGCTACACCTTC
once | TRBJ2-2 | TRBV9 | - | CASSVTTNTGELFF | TGTGCCAGCAGCGTAACTACGAACACCGGGGAGCTGTTTTTT
- | TRBJ2-7 | TRBV20-1 | - | CSASPGLEQYF | TGCAGTGCTAGTCCCGGTCTCGAGCAGTACTTC
- | TRBJ1-2 | TRBV19 | - | CASSITGSDGYTF | TGTGCCAGTAGTATAACAGGGTCTGATGGCTACACCTTC
- | TRBJ2-5 | TRBV18 | TRBD1 | CASSLTGEETQYF | TGTGCCAGCTCACTGACAGGGGAAGAGACCCAGTACTTC
- | TRBJ2-1 | TRBV6-6 | TRBD2 | CATSLGGGSGDEQFF | TGTGCCACCTCCTTGGGAGGCGGGAGTGGGGATGAGCAGTTCTTC
- | TRBJ2-6 | TRBV7-6 | TRBD1 | CASSFRGPGANVLTF | TGTGCCAGCAGCTTTAGGGGGCCAGGGGCCAACGTCCTGACTTTC
- | TRBJ1-2 | TRBV4-2 | TRBD1 | CASSQDRTGEVYGYTF | TGTGCCAGCAGCCAAGACCGGACAGGGGAAGTCTATGGCTACACCTTC
- | TRBJ2-1 | TRBV5-1 | TRBD1 | CASSFRTGGAYNEQFF | TGCGCCAGCAGCTTTAGGACAGGGGGGGCCTACAATGAGCAGTTCTTC
- | TRBJ2-3 | TRBV6-5 | TRBD1 | CASRTGGKSDTQYF | TGTGCCAGCAGGACAGGGGGCAAGTCGGATACGCAGTATTTT
once | TRBJ2-3 | TRBV6-1 | - | CASSATVEGPDTQYF | TGTGCCAGCAGCGCCACGGTGGAGGGCCCAGATACGCAGTATTTT
once | TRBJ2-1 | TRBV16 | - | CASSQVRLANEQFF | TGTGCCAGCAGCCAAGTTCGTTTGGCCAATGAGCAGTTCTTC
- | TRBJ1-1 | TRBV5-6 | - | CASSSPGRPLNTEAFF | TGTGCCAGCAGCTCCCCGGGGAGACCGCTGAACACTGAAGCTTTCTTT